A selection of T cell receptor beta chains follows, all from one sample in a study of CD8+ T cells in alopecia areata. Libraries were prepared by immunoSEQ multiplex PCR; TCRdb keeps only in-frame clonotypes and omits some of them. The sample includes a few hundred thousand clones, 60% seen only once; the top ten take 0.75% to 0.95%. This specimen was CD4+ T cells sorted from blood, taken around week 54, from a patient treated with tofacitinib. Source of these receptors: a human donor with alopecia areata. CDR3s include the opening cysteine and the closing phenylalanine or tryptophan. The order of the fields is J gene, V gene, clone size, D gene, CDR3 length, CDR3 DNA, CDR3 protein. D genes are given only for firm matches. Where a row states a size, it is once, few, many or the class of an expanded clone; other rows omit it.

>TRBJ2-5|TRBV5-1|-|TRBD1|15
TGCGCCAGCAGCTCCGGACAGGGTGGGTCAGAGACCCAGTACTTC
CASSSGQGGSETQYF
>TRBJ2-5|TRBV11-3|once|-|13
TGTGCCAGCAGCCAAGGGGGGGCAGAGACCCAGTACTTC
CASSQGGAETQYF
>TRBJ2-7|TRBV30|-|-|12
TGTGCCTGGGCCCGCGGAGGCCACGAGCAGTACTTC
CAWARGGHEQYF
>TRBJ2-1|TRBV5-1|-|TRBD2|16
TGCGCCAGCAGCTTGGTAGCGGGGCTGTCCTACAATGAGCAGTTCTTC
CASSLVAGLSYNEQFF
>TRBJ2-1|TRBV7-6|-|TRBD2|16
TGTGCCAGCAGCTTATACGGGGGGGGGCCCGGCAATGAGCAGTTCTTC
CASSLYGGGPGNEQFF
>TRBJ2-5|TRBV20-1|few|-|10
TGCAGTGCTGGGGGAGAGACCCAGTACTTC
CSAGGETQYF
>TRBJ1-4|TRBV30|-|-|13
TGTGCCTGGAGCGGGCCAACTAATGAAAAACTGTTTTTT
CAWSGPTNEKLFF
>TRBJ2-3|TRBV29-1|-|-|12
TGCAGCGTTAAGTCTAGCACAGATACGCAGTATTTT
CSVKSSTDTQYF
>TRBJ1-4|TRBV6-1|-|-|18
TGTGCCAGCAGTGATAATGTTGGGAGAATTCAACCTAATGAAAAACTGTTTTTT
CASSDNVGRIQPNEKLFF
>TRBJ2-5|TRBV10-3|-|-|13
TGTGCCATCAGTGAGTCGACTGGTGCGACCCAGTACTTC
CAISESTGATQYF
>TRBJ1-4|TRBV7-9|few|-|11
TGTGCCAGCAGCACTAATGAAAAACTGTTTTTT
CASSTNEKLFF
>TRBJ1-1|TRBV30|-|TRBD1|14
TGTGCCTGGACTAGGGACAGGCCTGGGACTGAAGCTTTCTTT
CAWTRDRPGTEAFF
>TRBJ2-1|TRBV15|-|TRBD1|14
TGTGCCACCAGCAGCCGGGACAGGGAACGTGAGCAGTTCTTC
CATSSRDREREQFF
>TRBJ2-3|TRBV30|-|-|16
TGTGCCTGGACCCTGTACAGGCGGGGTAGCACAGATACGCAGTATTTT
CAWTLYRRGSTDTQYF
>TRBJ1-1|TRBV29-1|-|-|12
TGCAGCGTTCCCCCATCGAACACTGAAGCTTTCTTT
CSVPPSNTEAFF
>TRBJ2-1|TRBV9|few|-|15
TGTGCCAGCAGCGTAGCTACGGCAGTACGGTATGAGCAGTTCTTC
CASSVATAVRYEQFF
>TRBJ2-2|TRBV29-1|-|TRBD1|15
TGCAGCGTTGCGGTCGACAGGGGGCGGACCGGGGAGCTGTTTTTT
CSVAVDRGRTGELFF
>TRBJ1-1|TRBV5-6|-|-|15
TGTGCCAGCAGCTTGTGGCACGGTTCGAACACTGAAGCTTTCTTT
CASSLWHGSNTEAFF
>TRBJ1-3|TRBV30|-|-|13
TGTGCCTGGAGATTCGGGGGCGGAAACACCATATATTTT
CAWRFGGGNTIYF
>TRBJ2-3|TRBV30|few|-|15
TGTGCCTGGAGTGTTAAAGGGAGAGCCGCAGATACGCAGTATTTT
CAWSVKGRAADTQYF
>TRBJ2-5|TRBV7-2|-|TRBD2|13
TGTGCCAGCAGGCAGACTAGCGGAGAGACCCAGTACTTC
CASRQTSGETQYF